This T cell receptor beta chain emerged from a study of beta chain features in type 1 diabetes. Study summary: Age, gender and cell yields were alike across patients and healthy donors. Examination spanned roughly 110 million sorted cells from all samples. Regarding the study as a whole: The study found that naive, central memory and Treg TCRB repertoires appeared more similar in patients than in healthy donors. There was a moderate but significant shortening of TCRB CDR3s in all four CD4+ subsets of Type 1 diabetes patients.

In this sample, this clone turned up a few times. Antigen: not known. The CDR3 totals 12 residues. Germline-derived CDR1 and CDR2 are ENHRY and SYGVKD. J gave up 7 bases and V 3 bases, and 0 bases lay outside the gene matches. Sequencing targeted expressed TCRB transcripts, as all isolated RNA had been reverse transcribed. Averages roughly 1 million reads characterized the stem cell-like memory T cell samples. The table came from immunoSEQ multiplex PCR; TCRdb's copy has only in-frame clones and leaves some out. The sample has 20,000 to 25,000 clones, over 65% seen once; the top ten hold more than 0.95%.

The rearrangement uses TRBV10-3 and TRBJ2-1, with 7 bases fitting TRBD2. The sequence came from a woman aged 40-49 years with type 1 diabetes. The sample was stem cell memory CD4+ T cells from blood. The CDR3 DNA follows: TGTGCCATCAGTGATAGCGGGAATGAGCAGTTCTTC. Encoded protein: CAISDSGNEQFF.